This passage covers 16 T cell receptor beta chains from one sample sequenced in a study of response to subunit inactivated influenza vaccine. MiXCR was run by TCRdb on the RT-PCR reads, yielding one entry per CDR3 protein. The repertoire holds some 150,000 distinct CDR3 sequences, 12% seen once, with around 28% in the top ten. This same sample was also taken into another study, of T cells expressing NK-cell markers. According to that study: The authors generated TCR beta cDNA through 5'RACE template switching with UMIs.

The sequencing used CD8+ T cells sorted from PBMCs, collected roughly 13 days after vaccination. The receptors come from a man aged 45-60 years who received an inactivated influenza vaccine.

The chain is built from TRBV2 and TRBJ2-1; 10 positions match TRBD2. The junction had 6 bases not matched to a gene; V was cut back by 7 bases and J by 0 bases. This CDR3 has 16 amino acids. Germline assignment: CDR1 SNHLY and CDR2 FYNNEI. In nucleotides, the CDR3 is TGTGCCAGCACAGCGGGAGGGCCAGGCTCCTACAATGAGCAGTTCTTC. This sequence encodes CASTAGGPGSYNEQFF.

This clonotype was counted only a few times. The chain couples TRBV5-1 to TRBJ2-3; 11 bases align to TRBD2. CDR1 is SGHRS, CDR2 YFSETQ, per germline. V was clipped by 3 bases and J by 1 base; unmatched bases: 7. The CDR3 spans 17 residues. For the CDR3, the DNA is TGCGCCAGCAGCTACCTAGCGGGAGGCGCGGGCACAGATACGCAGTATTTT. Its translation is CASSYLAGGAGTDTQYF.

This clonotype was detected many times. The genes are TRBV28 and TRBJ2-7; no clear D gene. The V gene's germline CDR1 is MDHEN and CDR2 SYDVKM. The CDR3 extends over 13 amino acids. Trimming cost V 2 bases and J 0 bases, with 5 bases left between them. The DNA for the CDR3 is TGTGCCAGCAGTTTAGTTTACTCCTACGAGCAGTACTTC. It yields the protein CASSLVYSYEQYF.

Here the CDR3 reads CASSLAGAGVVTQPQHF. DNA for the CDR3: TGTGCCAGCAGTTTAGCAGGGGCGGGGGTCGTAACCCAGCCCCAGCATTTT. The V call is TRBV12-3 or TRBV12-4, the J call TRBJ1-5, with a tentative D call TRBD1 (5 bases). This CDR3 spans 17 amino acids. The V and J ends lost 0 bases and 7 bases respectively, with 19 bases between them.

This sequence joins TRBV30 and TRBJ2-3; the D is unclear. The CDR3 loop spans 14 amino acids. CDR1 and CDR2 (germline): GTSNPN, SVGIG (reference sequence). The V end lost 0 bases, the J end lost 2 bases, and 9 bases lay between the germline ends. This CDR3 reads CAWSVSWDTDTQYF. CDR3 DNA sequence: TGTGCCTGGAGTGTCTCGTGGGACACAGATACGCAGTATTTT.

This clonotype was seen more than once but under ten times. The rearrangement joins TRBV5-5 to TRBJ2-1; possible D gene TRBD2, 5 bases. This CDR3 contains 11 residues. The ends were cut back, 7 bases at V and 14 bases at J, with 16 bases in the middle. Per germline, CDR1 SGHKS and CDR2 YYEKEE (reference sequence). The CDR3 DNA reads TGTGCCAGCCAAATCGGGATGGTGGAGTTCTTC. Amino acid sequence: CASQIGMVEFF. The entire variable domain, with the rest obtained from reference TRBV5-5 and TRBJ2-1, is as follows: DAGVTQSPTHLIKTRGQQVTLRCSPISGHKSVSWYQQVLGQGPQFIFQYYEKEERGRGNFPDRFSARQFPNYSSELNVNALLLGDSALYLCASQIGMVEFFGPGTRLTVL.

V is TRBV6-5 and J is TRBJ2-7; D not resolved. The length of the CDR3 is 13 residues. Germline CDR1 MNHEY, CDR2 SVGAGI. V shed 6 bases and J shed 0 bases, with 9 bases lying between them. The CDR3 loop is CASRYTISYEQYF. CDR3 sequence (DNA): TGTGCCAGCAGATACACCATCTCCTACGAGCAGTACTTC.

This clonotype was seen repeatedly, ten times or more. The rearrangement uses TRBV10-3 and TRBJ2-7, with D perhaps TRBD1 (6 bases). Trimming left V 5 bases short and J 2 bases short, with 10 bases between. This CDR3 region has 13 residues. Germline values: CDR1 ENHRY, CDR2 SYGVKD. The chain's CDR3 is CAISPGQAYEQYF. The CDR3, as DNA: TGTGCCATCAGTCCGGGACAAGCCTACGAGCAGTACTTC.

This clonotype was detected many times. This chain connects TRBV6-2 or TRBV6-3 to TRBJ1-1; D is undetermined. Germline loops: CDR1 MNHEY, CDR2 SVGEGT. Trimming removed 0 bases at V and 4 bases at J, with 9 bases between. The CDR3 has 14 residues. The CDR3 reads CASSYSEEGTEAFF. Here the CDR3 DNA reads TGTGCCAGCAGTTACTCGGAAGAGGGCACTGAAGCTTTCTTT.

The chain carries TRBV11-2 and TRBJ2-7, with 13 positions matching TRBD2. The ends lost 5 bases at V and 3 bases at J; junction bases unmatched: 4. Germline loops: CDR1 SGHAT, CDR2 FQNNGV. The CDR3 runs to 15 residues. The CDR3 is CASSTGTSGNYEQYF. CDR3 nucleotides: TGTGCCAGCAGCACCGGGACTAGCGGGAACTACGAGCAGTACTTC.

This chain links TRBV6-2 or TRBV6-3 with TRBJ2-5, with D perhaps matching TRBD2 (5 bases). The CDR3 length is 13 residues. Germline V gene sequence: CDR1 MNHEY, CDR2 SVGEGT. V gave up 5 bases and J gave up 5 bases, with 12 bases separating them. The CDR3 here is CASSLNGMETQYF. The DNA for the CDR3 is TGTGCCAGCAGTCTTAACGGGATGGAGACCCAGTACTTC.

There are a few counts of this clonotype. CDR3 residues: CASSLGGFTGELFF. CDR3 in DNA: TGTGCCAGCAGCTTGGGCGGGTTCACCGGGGAGCTGTTTTTT. The chain links TRBV7-9 to TRBJ2-2, with D possibly TRBD2 on 5 matching bases. CDR1 is SEHNR, CDR2 FQNEAQ, per germline (reference sequence). The CDR3 is 14 amino acids. Trimming pared 3 bases from V and 4 bases from J, leaving 9 bases between.

In its sample, this clonotype was seen a few times. This sequence joins TRBV21-1 and TRBJ1-1; the D segment call TRBD1 is taken from the table without a DNA check. TRBV21-1 is designated a pseudogene. The CDR3 consists of 16 residues. The CDR3 DNA sequence: TGTGCCAGCAGCACCTGGACAGGGGACGGGAGCACTGAAGCTTTCTTT. This translates into CASSTWTGDGSTEAFF.

This clonotype was seen repeatedly, ten times or more. This sequence joins TRBV24-1 and TRBJ2-2; D is possibly TRBD2 (5 bases). Trimming removed 4 bases at V and 8 bases at J, with 10 bases between. From germline, CDR1 is KGHDR and CDR2 SFDVKD. The CDR3 totals 13 residues. The CDR3 protein is CATSEWTGGELFF. DNA of the CDR3: TGTGCCACCAGTGAGTGGACTGGAGGGGAGCTGTTTTTT.

V usage is TRBV21-1 and J usage is TRBJ1-6; the D call TRBD1 from the table was never checked on the DNA. TRBV21-1 is termed a pseudogene. The CDR3 contains 15 residues. CDR3 region: CASSKWGGEGSPLHF. The CDR3 DNA reads TGTGCCAGCAGCAAATGGGGGGGAGAAGGGTCACCCCTCCACTTT.

This clonotype was counted a few times. This chain uses TRBV7-9 with TRBJ1-1, with 9 bases that match TRBD1. J was trimmed by 7 bases and V by 3 bases; bases with no gene match: 6. Per germline, CDR1 SEHNR and CDR2 FQNEAQ (reference sequence). There are 14 residues in the CDR3. The CDR3 DNA reads as TGTGCCAGCAGCTTCACCGACAGGGGGGGTGAAGCTTTCTTT. It codes for CASSFTDRGGEAFF.